A single sample gave rise to the 31 T cell receptor beta chains below, sequenced in a study of blood T cells in healthy people across ages. Next came a second PCR, run for about 6 to 11 cycles, which used a sample-barcoded 5' primer along with a J-beta primer mix. A single record per CDR3 protein comes from TCRdb applying MiXCR to the 5' RACE reads. This repertoire shows hundreds of thousands of distinct CDR3 sequences, 56% found once; its top ten account for roughly 26%. Material: blood. Source of these receptors: a man between 35 and 55 years old in good health.

This chain connects TRBV2 to TRBJ2-5; 7 bases agree with TRBD1. CDR1 SNHLY and CDR2 FYNNEI come from the germline V gene. The J segment lost 5 bases and the V segment lost 7 bases, leaving 7 bases of the junction unmatched. The CDR3 length is 13 residues. The CDR3 sequence is CASTLGGKETQYF. Written as DNA, the CDR3 is TGTGCCAGCACACTAGGGGGCAAGGAGACCCAGTACTTC.

This clonotype is a singleton in its sample. The chain combines TRBV5-1 with TRBJ1-3; D unresolved. V lost 6 bases to trimming and J lost 0 bases, with 10 bases between them. The CDR3 is 14 amino acids. Germline V gene lookup returns CDR1 SGHRS and CDR2 YFSETQ. The CDR3 DNA sequence: TGCGCCAGCAAAGAGGCCTACTCTGGAAACACCATATATTTT. As protein: CASKEAYSGNTIYF.

The V call is TRBV27, the J call TRBJ2-7; D is unresolved. Germline values: CDR1 MNHEY, CDR2 SMNVEV (reference sequence). The CDR3 totals 14 residues. Trimming stripped 7 bases from V and 2 bases from J, with 15 bases between. CDR3 coding DNA: TGTGCCAGCAAACAGCCCGGGTTGACCTACGAGCAGTACTTC. Translated: CASKQPGLTYEQYF.

The chain is built from TRBV6-1 and TRBJ2-4; TRBD1 matches 10 bases. TRBJ2-7 matches the DNA end more closely, so the J call is doubtful. The CDR3 sequence is 15 residues long. Germline lookup yields CDR1 MNHNS and CDR2 SASEGT. CDR3 coding DNA: TGTGCCAGCAGAGACGCCGGGACAGGGGACTACGAGCAGTACTTC. Encoded protein: CASRDAGTGDYEQYF.

This chain connects TRBV3-1 to TRBJ2-7, with no clear D. The J call may be faulty, since TRBJ2-5 better matches the DNA end. This CDR3 is built from 13 residues. Looked up from germline, CDR1 is LGHDT and CDR2 is YNNKEL (reference sequence). The CDR3 DNA sequence: TGTGCCAGCAGCCAAGTCCCGGTCGGGACCCAGTACTTC. Translation: CASSQVPVGTQYF.

V is TRBV12-3 or TRBV12-4 and J is TRBJ2-5; TRBD1 aligns across 12 bases. The J call could be wrong; TRBJ2-7 is a better fit for the DNA end. The CDR3 is made up of 16 amino acids. DNA of the CDR3: TGTGCCAGCAGTCCCCTAATGGGACAGGGGGCGTACGAGCAGTACTTC. Protein product: CASSPLMGQGAYEQYF.

The V and J genes are TRBV12-3 or TRBV12-4 and TRBJ2-5, with D unclear. This CDR3 spans 12 amino acids. With 3 bases removed from V and 5 bases from J, the gap between germline ends came to 7 bases. This CDR3 is CASSFLWETQYF. CDR3 coding DNA: TGTGCCAGCAGTTTTCTTTGGGAGACCCAGTACTTC.

V is TRBV28 and J is TRBJ2-1; D not certain. Per germline, CDR1 MDHEN and CDR2 SYDVKM. CDR3 length: 13 amino acids. Trimming stripped 2 bases from V and 6 bases from J, with 8 bases between. The chain's CDR3 is CASSLGVPNEQFF. CDR3 in DNA: TGTGCCAGCAGTTTAGGGGTCCCCAATGAGCAGTTCTTC.

The chain employs TRBV15 and TRBJ2-7; D uncertain. Trimming left V 7 bases short and J 1 base short, with 11 bases between. There are 13 residues in the CDR3. Germline values: CDR1 LNHNV, CDR2 YYDKDF (reference sequence). CDR3 sequence (DNA): TGTGCCACCATGGAGACTCCTTCCTACGAGCAGTACTTC. Protein product: CATMETPSYEQYF. The variable domain in full, completed from reference TRBV15 and TRBJ2-7, reads DAMVIQNPRYQVTQFGKPVTLSCSQTLNHNVMYWYQQKSSQAPKLLFHYYDKDFNNEADTPDNFQSRRPNTSFCFLDIRSPGLGDTAMYLCATMETPSYEQYFGPGTRLTVT.

This clonotype was detected only a few times. The chain recombines TRBV15 with TRBJ1-2; 7 bases are a match to TRBD1. The CDR3 totals 16 residues. Germline lookup yields CDR1 LNHNV and CDR2 YYDKDF (reference sequence). The ends lost 1 base at V and 0 bases at J; junction bases unmatched: 5. The CDR3 loop is CATSRARDSSNYGYTF. For the CDR3, the DNA is TGTGCCACCAGCAGAGCGCGGGACAGCTCTAACTATGGCTACACCTTC.

This sequence joins TRBV9 and TRBJ1-3; tentative D call: TRBD1 (6 bases). CDR1 and CDR2 from the germline V gene are SGDLS and YYNGEE. CDR3 length: 17 residues. V shed 2 bases and J shed 2 bases, with 17 bases lying between them. The CDR3 DNA sequence: TGTGCCAGCAGCGTCTTGGACAGCGCGATAGCTGGAAACACCATATATTTT. Its translation: CASSVLDSAIAGNTIYF.

This clonotype appeared once. The CDR3 DNA follows: TGTGCCATCACAGGATCCCACCAAGAGACCCAGTACTTC. It is translated as CAITGSHQETQYF. This chain uses TRBV10-3 with TRBJ2-7; no clear D gene. The closer fit of TRBJ2-5 to the DNA end suggests the J call may be wrong. This CDR3 has 13 amino acids. Germline CDR1 ENHRY, CDR2 SYGVKD.

The chain is built from TRBV18 and TRBJ2-5, with D uncertain. Germline V gene sequence: CDR1 KGHSH, CDR2 LQKENI. Trimming removed 3 bases from V and 2 bases from J, with 10 bases in between. This CDR3 has 14 amino acids. CDR3 protein: CASSPENLQETQYF. CDR3 sequence (DNA): TGTGCCAGCTCACCGGAGAATTTACAAGAGACCCAGTACTTC. Looking up the rest from reference TRBV18 and TRBJ2-5 gives the full variable domain: NAGVMQNPRHLVRRRGQEARLRCSPMKGHSHVYWYRQLPEEGLKFMVYLQKENIIDESGMPKERFSAEFPKEGPSILRIQQVVRGDSAAYFCASSPENLQETQYFGPGTRLLVL.

This clonotype was seen a handful of times. This chain links TRBV29-1 with TRBJ2-7, with D maybe TRBD1 (6 bases). The germline CDR1 and CDR2 sequences are SQVTM and ANQGSEA. This CDR3 contains 14 residues. Trimming left V 1 base short and J 2 bases short, with 12 bases between. CDR3 sequence reads: CSVEVGAGAYEQYF. CDR3 nucleotides: TGCAGCGTTGAAGTTGGGGCAGGGGCCTACGAGCAGTACTTC.

This clonotype was observed a handful of times. The V gene is TRBV29-1, the J gene TRBJ1-2; D call uncertain. Germline CDR1 SQVTM, CDR2 ANQGSEA. The CDR3 is 15 amino acids. Trimming left V 4 bases short and J 0 bases short, with 15 bases between. The CDR3 DNA reads as TGCAGCGTTGTGGGCCAGGCTGCGGCTAACTATGGCTACACCTTC. This translates into CSVVGQAAANYGYTF.

The CDR3 DNA reads as TGTGCCAGCAGCCAGGTTTTAAGGGGCGAGCAGTACTTC. Its translation is CASSQVLRGEQYF. The chain couples TRBV3-1 to TRBJ2-7; the D gene is possibly TRBD1 (5 bases). The V end was cut by 3 bases, the J end by 6 bases, with 12 bases between. The CDR3 runs 13 residues. Germline assignment: CDR1 LGHDT and CDR2 YNNKEL (reference sequence).

The sample holds a few counts of this clonotype. This rearrangement joins TRBV5-1 to TRBJ2-5, with TRBD2 as a possible D gene (6 bases). Germline CDR1 SGHRS, CDR2 YFSETQ. Trimming left V 4 bases short and J 1 base short, with 14 bases between. The CDR3 has 15 amino acids. The CDR3 protein is CASSPEGRLQETQYF. For the CDR3, the DNA is TGCGCCAGCAGCCCGGAGGGGCGACTCCAAGAGACCCAGTACTTC.

The rearrangement links TRBV24-1 to TRBJ2-4; possible D gene TRBD2, 6 bases. The J call may not be correct, given that the DNA end is closer to TRBJ2-7. This CDR3 is 14 amino acids long. CDR1 and CDR2 (germline): KGHDR, SFDVKD. CDR3 in amino acids: CATMGLPYPYEQYF. The CDR3 DNA follows: TGTGCCACCATGGGACTCCCATATCCCTACGAGCAGTACTTC.

The rearrangement joins TRBV7-2 to TRBJ2-3; 8 positions agree with TRBD1. The length of the CDR3 is 15 residues. V lost 6 bases, J lost 7 bases, and 12 bases stayed unmatched. From germline, CDR1 is SGHTA and CDR2 FQGNSA. In DNA, the CDR3 is TGTGCCAGCAGAGGGAAGGGACAGGAGGGTCATACGCAGTATTTT. This gives the protein CASRGKGQEGHTQYF.

This clonotype is a singleton in its sample. The V gene is TRBV7-2, the J gene TRBJ2-7, with 7 nucleotides matching TRBD1. The J call may be faulty, since TRBJ2-5 better matches the DNA end. This CDR3 has 15 amino acids. Germline V gene lookup returns CDR1 SGHTA and CDR2 FQGNSA. The CDR3 DNA sequence: TGTGCCAGCAGCTTAGCGCGTAACAGGGGAGAGACCCAGTACTTC. This encodes CASSLARNRGETQYF.

The chain links TRBV28 to TRBJ2-5, with D unclear. Germline V gene lookup returns CDR1 MDHEN and CDR2 SYDVKM. V was clipped by 7 bases and J by 5 bases, with 11 bases between them. This CDR3 comprises 12 residues. CDR3 DNA sequence: TGTGCCAGCACCACGAATGGGGAGACCCAGTACTTC. It codes for CASTTNGETQYF.

The chain links TRBV29-1 to TRBJ2-7; 7 nucleotides align to TRBD1. The V segment lost 4 bases and the J segment 4 bases; nucleotides outside the gene matches: 10. Germline lookup yields CDR1 SQVTM and CDR2 ANQGSEA. CDR3 length: 14 residues. The CDR3 bases are TGCAGCGTTGTCTGGGACAGCTTATCTTACGAGCAGTACTTC. It codes for CSVVWDSLSYEQYF.

This chain connects TRBV20-1 to TRBJ2-1, with a weak D call TRBD2 (6 bases). V shed 3 bases and J shed 6 bases, with 21 bases lying between them. Germline-derived CDR1 and CDR2 are DFQATT and SNEGSKA (reference sequence). The CDR3 runs to 16 residues. The CDR3 nucleotides read TGCAGTGCTAGTAGGCCTCGGGGAGGACTTGTCAATGAGCAGTTCTTC. Encoded protein: CSASRPRGGLVNEQFF.

The chain combines TRBV20-1 with TRBJ2-6, with TRBD2 matching over 7 bases. V shed 6 bases and J 2 bases; nucleotides not matched to a gene: 10. CDR1 is DFQATT, CDR2 SNEGSKA, per germline (reference sequence). The CDR3 runs to 16 residues. The CDR3 is CSADHSGRAGANVLTF. CDR3 nucleotide sequence: TGCAGTGCCGACCACTCGGGGAGGGCTGGGGCCAACGTCCTGACTTTC.

The chain has TRBV14 and TRBJ1-1, with TRBD1 as a possible D gene (6 bases). Germline V gene lookup returns CDR1 SGHDN and CDR2 FVKESK. This CDR3 has 15 amino acids. The ends were cut back, 5 bases at V and 1 base at J, with 14 bases in the middle. The CDR3 reads CASSFRGGQNTEAFF. CDR3 coding DNA: TGTGCCAGCAGCTTTAGGGGGGGACAGAACACTGAAGCTTTCTTT.

The chain has TRBV11-3 and TRBJ2-7; the match to TRBD2 covers 8 bases. The CDR3 is 15 residues long. Germline CDR1 SGHNT, CDR2 YENEEA. With V trimmed by 5 bases and J by 3 bases, 9 bases remained unmatched. CDR3 residues: CASSPPTSADYEQYF. Here the CDR3 DNA reads TGTGCCAGCAGCCCCCCGACTAGCGCGGACTACGAGCAGTACTTC.

The V gene is TRBV20-1, the J gene TRBJ2-4, with 7 bases aligning to TRBD2. Looked up from germline, CDR1 is DFQATT and CDR2 is SNEGSKA (reference sequence). V was pared by 0 bases and J by 4 bases, with 3 bases of the junction left unmatched. The CDR3 consists of 14 residues. The CDR3 DNA reads as TGCAGTGCTAGAGACAGGGAGGGAAAAAACATTCAGTACTTC. Its translation is CSARDREGKNIQYF.

This clonotype was seen more than once but under ten times. The rearrangement links TRBV24-1 to TRBJ1-2; D is perhaps TRBD1 (5 bases). V lost 5 bases and J 8 bases, leaving 11 bases between the germline ends. This CDR3 has 12 residues. From germline, CDR1 is KGHDR and CDR2 SFDVKD. The CDR3 region has the DNA TGTGCCACCAGTGGAGGGGCGAGAGGCTACACCTTC. Translating it yields CATSGGARGYTF.

This clonotype has only a few counts. The J gene is TRBJ2-7, the V gene TRBV24-1; D gene uncertain. Trimming cost V 12 bases and J 1 base, with 9 bases left between them. In germline, CDR1 is KGHDR, CDR2 SFDVKD. This CDR3 is 11 amino acids long. The CDR3 bases are TGTGCCTCGCCCCTATCCTACGAGCAGTACTTC. Protein sequence: CASPLSYEQYF.

This sequence joins TRBV29-1 and TRBJ2-4; TRBD1 aligns across 11 bases. CDR1 and CDR2 from the germline V gene are SQVTM and ANQGSEA. This CDR3 contains 15 residues. CDR3 bases: TGCGACGCCTGGACAGGGGGCTTGGCCAAAAACATTCAGTACTTC. It encodes CDAWTGGLAKNIQYF.

This clonotype showed up just once. The chain combines TRBV15 with TRBJ2-1; weak D call: TRBD2 (6 bases). Germline V CDR1 and CDR2: LNHNV, YYDKDF (reference sequence). This CDR3 is built from 16 residues. V was clipped by 1 base and J by 4 bases, with 14 bases between them. CDR3 amino acids: CATSRVDGSIYNEQFF. The CDR3 DNA sequence: TGTGCCACCAGCAGAGTCGACGGGAGCATATACAATGAGCAGTTCTTC.